The rows below give T cell receptor beta chains drawn from one sample of a study of blood T cell repertoires in COVID-19. The protocol was immunoSEQ multiplex PCR, while the TCRdb copy is restricted to in-frame clones and leaves out a portion. The sample shows 250,000 or so clones, around 89% of them seen only once. The sequenced sample was PBMCs or T cells enriched from blood (not recorded which). These receptors came from a middle-aged man who had recovered from COVID-19. Both conserved end residues are trimmed from each CDR3. Each record gives: V gene, D gene, J gene, CDR3 length, CDR3 protein. A D gene is named only where the DNA matches it firmly.

>TRBV4-2|-|TRBJ2-7|11
ASSQPPDYEQY
>TRBV30|TRBD2|TRBJ2-4|14
AWSPPSGGPSPLQY
>TRBV10-2|TRBD1|TRBJ2-7|12
ASSSGTGVDEQY
>TRBV6-6|TRBD1|TRBJ2-3|12
ASSRQGEADTQY
>TRBV6-6|-|TRBJ1-6|17
ASSPTPFETQGIGSPLH
>TRBV7-8|TRBD1|TRBJ2-7|13
ASSLTRQGAYEQY
>TRBV6-4|-|TRBJ1-2|13
ASSERREANYGYT
>TRBV9|-|TRBJ2-1|14
ASSVGAGVWGNEQF
>TRBV5-1|TRBD1|TRBJ2-7|14
ASSWPGQGFFYEQY
>TRBV29-1|-|TRBJ2-1|11
SANNDRYNEQF
>TRBV3-1/TRBV3-2|TRBD2|TRBJ2-4|15
ASRGTSGAFSGNIQY
>TRBV9|TRBD1|TRBJ2-7|13
ASSVGTGGFYEQY
>TRBV19|TRBD1|TRBJ1-6|13
ASSIERGQDSPLH
>TRBV7-9|TRBD2|TRBJ2-1|12
ASSWGLAGVFQF
>TRBV6-5|-|TRBJ2-5|12
ASSYGQVQETQY
>TRBV11-2|-|TRBJ2-2|11
ASSPFSTGELF
>TRBV6-2/TRBV6-3|TRBD1|TRBJ2-3|13
ASSYTRGRTDTQY
>TRBV19|-|TRBJ1-1|11
ASSDTLNTEAF
>TRBV6-4|-|TRBJ1-6|12
ASRTDPYNSPLH
>TRBV28|TRBD1|TRBJ1-5|17
ASSLLGTGPIGSNQPQH
>TRBV3-1/TRBV3-2|-|TRBJ1-1|13
ASSQGRRMNTEAF
>TRBV6-5|TRBD1|TRBJ1-5|13
ASSLTGDGNQPQH
>TRBV6-4|-|TRBJ2-3|13
ASSARGRGTDTQY
>TRBV5-4|TRBD2|TRBJ2-2|14
ASSLELAGNTGELF
>TRBV27|-|TRBJ2-7|13
ASSFGSTGSYEQY
>TRBV2|-|TRBJ2-2|12
ATRRGPATGELF
>TRBV6-6|TRBD1|TRBJ1-2|15
ASSPDGTGAANYGYT
>TRBV2|TRBD1|TRBJ2-7|12
ASRFGQGIDEQY
>TRBV5-1|-|TRBJ2-1|12
ASSLAQRNNEQF
>TRBV9|TRBD2|TRBJ2-1|12
ASSVSGLVNEQF
>TRBV4-2|TRBD2|TRBJ2-2|15
ASSQPSGGVNTGELF
>TRBV7-9|-|TRBJ1-3|13
ASSPSSSSGNTIY
>TRBV5-6|-|TRBJ1-5|12
ASSWGEERGPQH
>TRBV27|TRBD1|TRBJ1-5|15
ASSLISPGGLNQPQH
>TRBV6-2/TRBV6-3|-|TRBJ1-1|11
ASSRQANTEAF
>TRBV7-3|TRBD2|TRBJ2-5|12
ASSPWTSWETQY
>TRBV24-1|TRBD2|TRBJ2-5|12
ATSDSGLAETQY
>TRBV7-3|TRBD1|TRBJ1-6|12
ASSLQGANSPLH
>TRBV18|-|TRBJ1-5|13
ASSVFGQSNQPQH
>TRBV19|-|TRBJ2-2|11
ASSIGYNGELF
>TRBV6-2/TRBV6-3|TRBD2|TRBJ2-5|14
ASSYLGLAAQETQY
>TRBV7-3|TRBD2|TRBJ2-3|14
ASSLGLAGGADTQY
>TRBV28|TRBD1|TRBJ1-1|10
ATDRGNTEAF